The 16 T cell receptor beta chains reported below all come from one sample, sequenced in a study of cytomegalovirus exposure and HLA in healthy donors. Method: immunoSEQ multiplex PCR; TCRdb's copy keeps in-frame clones and lacks some. The sample shows some 270,000 clones, around 85% of them seen only once. Material for sequencing was PBMCs. Receptors were obtained from a woman under 30 in good health and CMV-seronegative.

The gene calls are TRBV18 and TRBJ1-2, with 7 bases identical to TRBD1. The CDR3 runs to 13 residues. In germline, CDR1 is KGHSH, CDR2 LQKENI. The junction had 3 bases not matched to a gene; V was cut back by 5 bases and J by 3 bases. The CDR3 loop is CASSTGVDYGYTF. The CDR3 nucleotides read TGTGCCAGCTCAACAGGGGTTGACTATGGCTACACCTTC.

CDR3 residues: CASRDPGQGADNEQFF. CDR3 in DNA: TGTGCCAGCAGGGACCCTGGACAGGGGGCTGACAATGAGCAGTTCTTC. The chain links TRBV2 to TRBJ2-1, with 11 bases that match TRBD1. The length of the CDR3 is 16 residues. The germline V gene has CDR1 SNHLY and CDR2 FYNNEI. J was trimmed by 5 bases and V by 6 bases; bases with no gene match: 9.

This clone is a singleton in its sample. V is TRBV6-6 and J is TRBJ2-2; TRBD1 aligns across 8 bases. Trimming cost V 10 bases and J 6 bases; bases outside gene matches: 10. CDR1 is MNHNY and CDR2 is SVGAGI in the germline V gene (reference sequence). CDR3 size: 14 residues. CDR3 sequence (DNA): TGTGCCATCCCAGGACAGGGAGTATCCGGGGAGCTGTTTTTT. It specifies CAIPGQGVSGELFF.

This clone has more than one count but fewer than ten. This CDR3 reads CAIRDSNTEAFF. CDR3 in DNA: TGTGCCATCAGGGACAGTAACACTGAAGCTTTCTTT. The chain joins TRBV10-3 to TRBJ1-1, with D maybe TRBD1 (6 bases). Germline V gene data show CDR1 as ENHRY and CDR2 as SYGVKD. Deletions cut 6 bases from V and 2 bases from J, with 7 bases between. This CDR3 comprises 12 residues.

The genes are TRBV28 and TRBJ1-2; possible D gene TRBD1, 6 bases. The germline V gene encodes CDR1 MDHEN and CDR2 SYDVKM. The V end lost 7 bases, the J end lost 3 bases, and 15 bases lay between the germline ends. The CDR3 has 14 residues. Written as DNA, the CDR3 is TGTGCCAGCAATCCCCCAGGGGCGGACTATGGCTACACCTTC. It yields the protein CASNPPGADYGYTF.

The rearrangement joins TRBV27 to TRBJ2-1, with a tentative D call TRBD1 (5 bases). Per the germline V gene, CDR1 is MNHEY and CDR2 is SMNVEV (reference sequence). Trimming pared 4 bases from V and 2 bases from J, leaving 9 bases between. The CDR3 spans 14 residues. The CDR3 region is CASSSGAAYNEQFF. Here the CDR3 DNA reads TGTGCCAGCAGTTCTGGGGCGGCCTACAATGAGCAGTTCTTC.

This clone was observed once. The rearrangement joins TRBV5-1 to TRBJ2-7; 7 nucleotides match TRBD2. CDR1 is SGHRS, CDR2 YFSETQ, per germline. The CDR3 contains 16 residues. Trimming at V came to 0 bases and at J to 4 bases, leaving 10 bases not matched to a gene. CDR3 nucleotide sequence: TGCGCCAGCAGCTTGGAAGGCGGGAGAATAATTTACGAGCAGTACTTC. Its translation: CASSLEGGRIIYEQYF.

The rearrangement links TRBV5-6 to TRBJ2-7; 7 bases match TRBD1. Germline assignment: CDR1 SGHDT and CDR2 YYEEEE. After removal of 3 bases from V and 4 bases from J, the junction contained 10 bases not matched to a gene. CDR3 length equals 15 residues. The CDR3 nucleotides are TGTGCCAGCAGCTACGGAACAGGGGTGGGATACGAGCAGTACTTC. Encoded protein: CASSYGTGVGYEQYF.

This clone was detected once. The rearrangement uses TRBV28 and TRBJ1-1; D unresolved. The germline gives CDR1 MDHEN, CDR2 SYDVKM. CDR3 length: 13 amino acids. V dropped 3 bases and J dropped 5 bases, with 10 bases sitting between them. The CDR3 sequence: CASSFYRGTEAFF. As DNA, the CDR3 is TGTGCCAGCAGTTTCTATCGAGGAACTGAAGCTTTCTTT. The complete variable domain, with remaining parts taken from reference TRBV28 and TRBJ1-1, reads DVKVTQSSRYLVKRTGEKVFLECVQDMDHENMFWYRQDPGLGLRLIYFSYDVKMKEKGDIPEGYSVSREKKERFSLILESASTNQTSMYLCASSFYRGTEAFFGQGTRLTVV.

V usage is TRBV30 and J usage is TRBJ1-5; TRBD1 is a possible D gene (5 bases). The CDR3 spans 16 residues. The V and J ends lost 0 bases and 1 base respectively, with 13 bases between them. In germline, CDR1 is GTSNPN, CDR2 SVGIG (reference sequence). The CDR3 sequence is CAWSVLKGKSNQPQHF. Here the CDR3 DNA reads TGTGCCTGGAGTGTATTAAAGGGGAAGAGCAATCAGCCCCAGCATTTT.

V is TRBV5-1 and J is TRBJ1-5; 9 bases fit TRBD1. The V gene's germline CDR1 is SGHRS and CDR2 YFSETQ. The CDR3 extends over 15 amino acids. Losses at the gene ends were 4 bases for V and 5 bases for J; bases not matched to a gene: 7. The CDR3 DNA is TGCGCCAGCAGCATAGGACAGGGGAGTGATCAGCCCCAGCATTTT. This codes for CASSIGQGSDQPQHF.

This chain connects TRBV28 to TRBJ1-1, with 7 nucleotides matching TRBD1. Per germline, CDR1 MDHEN and CDR2 SYDVKM. V was pared by 8 bases and J by 4 bases, with 10 bases of the junction left unmatched. This CDR3 region has 14 residues. The CDR3 sequence is CASELRGRTTEAFF. CDR3 coding DNA: TGTGCCAGCGAACTGAGGGGGCGGACCACTGAAGCTTTCTTT. Looking up the rest from reference TRBV28 and TRBJ1-1 gives the full variable domain: DVKVTQSSRYLVKRTGEKVFLECVQDMDHENMFWYRQDPGLGLRLIYFSYDVKMKEKGDIPEGYSVSREKKERFSLILESASTNQTSMYLCASELRGRTTEAFFGQGTRLTVV.

The J gene is TRBJ1-1, the V gene TRBV9; 9 bases match TRBD1. The V gene end was trimmed by 7 bases and the J gene end by 8 bases; junction bases not matched to a gene: 3. The CDR3 has 11 residues. In germline, CDR1 is SGDLS, CDR2 YYNGEE. CDR3 sequence (DNA): TGTGCCAGCGGGACAGGGAACGAAGCTTTCTTT. Its translation is CASGTGNEAFF.

For the CDR3, the DNA is TGTGCCAGCAGTAAACTTGCCTCTAGCACAGATACGCAGTATTTT. Amino acid sequence: CASSKLASSTDTQYF. V and J are TRBV7-3 and TRBJ2-3; D not resolved. The V end was cut by 6 bases, the J end by 0 bases, with 13 bases between. The CDR3 totals 15 residues. Germline values: CDR1 SGHTA, CDR2 FQGTGA.

This clone was recorded once. The chain uses TRBV6-4 and TRBJ1-6, with D perhaps matching TRBD1 (5 bases). Trimming shortened V by 8 bases and J by 9 bases, and 17 bases separated the two germline ends. Per germline, CDR1 MRHNA and CDR2 SNTAGT. This CDR3 is built from 14 residues. The CDR3, as DNA: TGTGCCAGCCAGGCGGACCCCGGGGGTTCACCCCTCCACTTT. Translated: CASQADPGGSPLHF.

The chain links TRBV18 to TRBJ2-3; 7 positions match TRBD2. The germline gives CDR1 KGHSH, CDR2 LQKENI. CDR3 length: 15 amino acids. V shed 5 bases and J 0 bases; nucleotides not matched to a gene: 5. The CDR3 nucleotides are TGTGCCAGCTCAAGGAGCGGGGCTAGCACAGATACGCAGTATTTT. Translating it yields CASSRSGASTDTQYF.